This TCR beta chain comes out of a study of cytomegalovirus exposure and HLA in healthy donors. About the research overall: Counted in an early data release were tens of millions of unique TCRs from HLA-typed donors. Study-wide findings and caveats: Earlier analysis found most TCR beta V segments productive about 87% or about 30% of the time. Accurate predictions that matched the HLA-A and HLA-B alleles of most subjects were reportedly made from TCR beta sequences.

Concerning this clone: Its specificity is not known.

The germline V gene has CDR1 LNHNV and CDR2 YYDKDF (reference sequence). The CDR3 has 18 amino acids. J lost 0 bases, V lost 0 bases, and 7 bases had no gene match. 60 Vbeta and 13 Jbeta primers were used in PCR. The method was immunoSEQ multiplex PCR; TCRdb's version includes in-frame clones alone and lacks a portion of them. Of under 200,000 clones detected, 76% appear once; the ten largest clones hold less than 0.9%. The specimen was PBMCs. The receptor was derived from a female donor in good health and CMV-seronegative. This chain links TRBV15 with TRBJ2-1; TRBD2 matches at 8 bases. The CDR3 loop is CATSRDSKSGSSYNEQFF. In DNA, the CDR3 is TGTGCCACCAGCAGAGATTCAAAGAGCGGGAGCTCCTACAATGAGCAGTTCTTC.